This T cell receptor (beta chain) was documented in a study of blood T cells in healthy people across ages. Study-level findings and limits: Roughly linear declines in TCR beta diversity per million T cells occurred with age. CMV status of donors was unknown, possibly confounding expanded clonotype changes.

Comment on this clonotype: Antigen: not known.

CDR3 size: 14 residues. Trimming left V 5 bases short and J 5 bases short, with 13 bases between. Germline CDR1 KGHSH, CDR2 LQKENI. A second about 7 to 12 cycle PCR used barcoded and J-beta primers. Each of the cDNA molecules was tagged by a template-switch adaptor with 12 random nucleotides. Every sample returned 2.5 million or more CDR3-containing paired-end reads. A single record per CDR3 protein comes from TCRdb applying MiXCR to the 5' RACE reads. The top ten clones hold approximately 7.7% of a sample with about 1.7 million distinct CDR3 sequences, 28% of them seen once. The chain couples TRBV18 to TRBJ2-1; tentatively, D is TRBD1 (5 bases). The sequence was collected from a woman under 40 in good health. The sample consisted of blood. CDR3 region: CASSRGFSDNEQFF. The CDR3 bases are TGTGCCAGCTCAAGGGGTTTTTCGGACAATGAGCAGTTCTTC.